This T cell receptor (beta chain) was profiled in a study of shared T cell receptors in the human thymus. Repertoires were generated with immunoSEQ multiplex PCR, while TCRdb's copy carries only in-frame clones and drops some. The data show more than 550,000 clones, approximately 83% seen once. The data were also submitted as part of a second study, on human thymus T cells. That investigation notes: Donors consisted of healthy Finnish infants (having corrective surgery for congenital heart defects). Thymic material originated from resections removed in the course of corrective heart surgery. Blood and thymic repertoires both appeared biased in V and J gene usage. Related research found strongly overlapping thymic repertoires in unrelated individuals.

This clonotype was obtained from a girl under three years old with a congenital heart defect. Source material: thymocytes.

The CDR3 region has the DNA TGTGCCAGCAGCTGCCTTCCTGGGACAGTTACTGCTAACTATGGCTACACCTTC. Encoded protein: CASSCLPGTVTANYGYTF. The V gene is TRBV7-2, the J gene TRBJ1-2; 7 bases are a match to TRBD1. Germline-derived CDR1 and CDR2 are SGHTA and FQGNSA. Unmatched junction bases numbered 14, after V lost 4 bases and J lost 0 bases. CDR3 length: 18 residues. The full variable domain, rest sourced from reference TRBV7-2 and TRBJ1-2, is GAGVSQSPSNKVTEKGKDVELRCDPISGHTALYWYRQSLGQGLEFLIYFQGNSAPDKSGLPSDRFSAERTGGSVSTLTIQRTQQEDSAVYLCASSCLPGTVTANYGYTFGSGTRLTVV.